The clone carrying this TCR beta chain occurred many times. Its antigen is unknown. The germline CDR1 and CDR2 sequences are SGHRS and YFSETQ. The CDR3 is 16 residues long. The J segment lost 0 bases and the V segment lost 2 bases, leaving 2 bases of the junction unmatched. The data were taken from a study of CD8 T cells in ankylosing spondylitis. Study results and limitations: Blood from ankylosing spondylitis patients appeared to carry a characteristic roughly 8-variant TCR beta motif. Disease-associated clonotypes exhibited CD8+ identity and were relatively infrequent in peripheral blood.

TCRdb recomputed calls from the 5' RACE reads with MiXCR, one row per CDR3 protein. The sample contains approximately 45,000 distinct CDR3 sequences, approximately 11% of which appear only once. Source material: blood, either unsorted or a sorted T cell fraction (not recorded which). V gene TRBV5-1 combines with J gene TRBJ2-3; 11 nucleotides agree with TRBD2. The origin of this receptor is a male donor with ankylosing spondylitis or in good health (not recorded which). The CDR3, as DNA: TGCGCCAGCAGCTTTCGACTAGCGGGGAGCACAGATACGCAGTATTTT. This codes for CASSFRLAGSTDTQYF.